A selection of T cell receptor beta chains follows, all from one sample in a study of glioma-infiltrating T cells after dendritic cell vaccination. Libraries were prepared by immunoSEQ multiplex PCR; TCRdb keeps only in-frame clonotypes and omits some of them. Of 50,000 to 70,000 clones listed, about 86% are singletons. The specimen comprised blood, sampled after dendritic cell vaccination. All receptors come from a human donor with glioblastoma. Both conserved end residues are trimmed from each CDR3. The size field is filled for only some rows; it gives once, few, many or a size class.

CDR3: ASSLTGGATEAF; V: TRBV4-3; size: -
CDR3: ASSPPGVTPDTQY; V: TRBV5-4; size: -
CDR3: ASTGFAEAF; V: TRBV2; size: few
CDR3: ASSLSLTGELF; V: TRBV27; size: -
CDR3: ASSQDRGRNTIY; V: TRBV7-2; size: few
CDR3: SLKGSSAGSTDTQY; V: TRBV29-1; size: once
CDR3: ASRQDSSTDTQY; V: TRBV6-5; size: once
CDR3: ASSSGQPPNSPLH; V: TRBV7-6; size: few
CDR3: ASSTRTGGSYGYT; V: TRBV9; size: -
CDR3: ASSRTGDSNQPQH; V: TRBV13; size: -
CDR3: ASSVDRASYEQY; V: TRBV19; size: -
CDR3: ASSVNSDNTEAF; V: TRBV19; size: few
CDR3: ASSLDNTDTQY; V: TRBV11-3; size: -
CDR3: ASSLGRGNSPLH; V: TRBV5-1; size: -
CDR3: ASTPVRTGPYEQY; V: TRBV6-6; size: -
CDR3: ASSLMGGGGETQY; V: TRBV7-3; size: -
CDR3: ASSFGPGDGNTIY; V: TRBV27; size: -
CDR3: ASSPWKGSNQPQH; V: TRBV6-5; size: -
CDR3: ASSLSAGNEQF; V: TRBV7-3; size: -
CDR3: ASSQAILADEQF; V: TRBV4-1; size: -
CDR3: ASSERQGGTEAF; V: TRBV10-1; size: -
CDR3: ASSLLAGTSYEQY; V: TRBV7-9; size: -
CDR3: ASSVDPDTYEQY; V: TRBV9; size: -
CDR3: ASSLLRGFNEKLF; V: TRBV13; size: -
CDR3: ASSNWDSNSYEQY; V: TRBV5-1; size: -
CDR3: ASNAADTQY; V: TRBV2; size: few
CDR3: ALRWAGANVLT; V: TRBV6-1; size: -
CDR3: ASSLYGNYGYT; V: TRBV7-9; size: -
CDR3: ASSYGLVRTQY; V: TRBV7-2; size: once
CDR3: ASTMGHQETQY; V: TRBV5-1; size: -
CDR3: AWNKGQYGNTIY; V: TRBV30; size: many
CDR3: ASSLEDRMGKLF; V: TRBV5-1; size: -
CDR3: ASSLDRYNYGYT; V: TRBV27; size: -
CDR3: ASSRRDSPLH; V: TRBV19; size: few
CDR3: ASRNLRRLAGGHDTQY; V: TRBV10-2; size: -
CDR3: ASSAGTSGGRDTQY; V: TRBV6-4; size: -
CDR3: ASSRQGNTGELF; V: TRBV6-4; size: -
CDR3: ASSLRQGVNYGYT; V: TRBV5-4; size: -